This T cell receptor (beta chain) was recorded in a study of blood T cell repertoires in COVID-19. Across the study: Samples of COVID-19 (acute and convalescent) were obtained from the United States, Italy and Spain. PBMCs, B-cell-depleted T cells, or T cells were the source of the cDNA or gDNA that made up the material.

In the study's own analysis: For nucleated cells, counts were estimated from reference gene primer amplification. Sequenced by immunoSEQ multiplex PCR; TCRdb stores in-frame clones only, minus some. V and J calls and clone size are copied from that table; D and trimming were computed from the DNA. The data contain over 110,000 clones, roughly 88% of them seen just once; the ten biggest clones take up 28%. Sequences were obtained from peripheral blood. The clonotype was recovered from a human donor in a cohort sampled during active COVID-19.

The CDR3 sequence is CASSAHRGGGTEAFF. CDR3 DNA sequence: TGTGCCAGCAGCGCTCACCGGGGGGGTGGCACTGAAGCTTTCTTT. The chain joins TRBV7-9 to TRBJ1-1, with D possibly being TRBD1 (5 bases). V was shortened by 5 bases and J by 4 bases, with 17 bases between the two germline ends. The CDR3 length is 15 residues. CDR1 is SEHNR and CDR2 is FQNEAQ in the germline V gene (reference sequence).